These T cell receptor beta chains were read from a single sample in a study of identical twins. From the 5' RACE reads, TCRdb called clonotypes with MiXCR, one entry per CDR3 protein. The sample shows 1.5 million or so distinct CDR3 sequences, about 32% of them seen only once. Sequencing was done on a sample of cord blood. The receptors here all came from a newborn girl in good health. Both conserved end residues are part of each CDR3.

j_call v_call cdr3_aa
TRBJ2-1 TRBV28 CASSRGKGDNEQFF
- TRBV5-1 CASSLGLEVETQYF
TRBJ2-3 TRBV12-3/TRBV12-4 CASSLGLAEPTDTQYF
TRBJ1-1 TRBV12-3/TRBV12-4 CASSFYGQMNTEAFF
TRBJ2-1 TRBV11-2 CASSFSPETYNEQFF
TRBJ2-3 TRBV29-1 CSVGLRTDTRYF
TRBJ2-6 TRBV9 CASSVSGANVLTF
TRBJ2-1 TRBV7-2 CASSVTGGAYNEQFF
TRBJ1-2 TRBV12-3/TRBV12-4 CASSAGREDGYTF
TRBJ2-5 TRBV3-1 CASSQEGVVRETQYF
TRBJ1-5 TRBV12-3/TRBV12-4 CASSLEGARDQPQHF
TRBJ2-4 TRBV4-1 CASSHGLAGGLAKNIQYF
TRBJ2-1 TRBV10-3 CAISGDRAGEQFF
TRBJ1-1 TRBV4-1 CASSQKAFALGGTNTEAFF
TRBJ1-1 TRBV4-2 CASSLGDRGRAFF
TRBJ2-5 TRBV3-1 CASNSNGGQETQYF
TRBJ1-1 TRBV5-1 CASSTDRGTEAFF
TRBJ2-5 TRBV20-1 CSARVRGPEQYF
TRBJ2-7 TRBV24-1 CATMAGAEQYF
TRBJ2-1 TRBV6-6 CASSRGDSSYEQFF
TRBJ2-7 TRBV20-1 CSASRGSAYEQYF
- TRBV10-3 CAISESRIVDLRYAEQYF
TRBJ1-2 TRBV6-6 CASSYAWGQNYGYTF
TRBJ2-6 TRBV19 CASSKGLFRQGLTGANVLTF
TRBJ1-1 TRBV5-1 CASSSGGPMNTEAFF
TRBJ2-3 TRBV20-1 CSARAWSSTDTQYF
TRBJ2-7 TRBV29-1 CSVVDRGNYEQYF
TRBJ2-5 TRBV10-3 CAISGTGAGETQYF
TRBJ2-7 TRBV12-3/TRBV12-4 CASSLRGTSGTYEQYF
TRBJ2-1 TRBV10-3 CAISALAGETQFF
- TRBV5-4 CASSAPNWAQETQYF
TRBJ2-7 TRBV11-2 CASSLALAHTYEQYF
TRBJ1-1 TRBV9 CASSAPLIRSDTEAFF
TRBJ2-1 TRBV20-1 CSARPPDGASVNEQFF
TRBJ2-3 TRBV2 CASSAGWVGTDTQYF
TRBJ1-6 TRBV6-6 CASSYEVNSPLHF
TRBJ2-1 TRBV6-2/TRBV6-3 CASSLGENEQFF
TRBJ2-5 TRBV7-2 CASSSQRGAQETQYF
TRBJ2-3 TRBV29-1 CSVPRLAGYTDTQYF
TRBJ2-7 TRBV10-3 CAISTDPYEQYF
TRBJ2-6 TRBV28 CASSLEVGNVLTF
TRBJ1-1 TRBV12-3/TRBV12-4 CASTPAGTGGLAFF